The 2 T cell receptor beta chains below were found in one sample sequenced in a study of blood T cell repertoires in COVID-19. The assay was immunoSEQ multiplex PCR, and TCRdb's table has in-frame clones only and misses some. The sample holds 300,000 to 400,000 clones, around nine tenths seen once. Material for sequencing was peripheral blood. Receptors originate from a woman aged 50 to 60 with active or convalescent COVID-19.

The rearrangement links TRBV7-2 to TRBJ1-1; D is unresolved. Germline CDR1 is SGHTA and CDR2 is FQGNSA. Trimming took off 1 base at V and 2 bases at J, with 8 bases between the two ends. The CDR3 loop spans 14 amino acids. CDR3 amino acids: CASSLGEVNTEAFF. CDR3 DNA sequence: TGTGCCAGCAGCTTAGGTGAGGTAAACACTGAAGCTTTCTTT.

The chain uses TRBV10-3 and TRBJ2-7; TRBD2 matches 8 bases. The CDR3 has 15 residues. Germline V lookup: CDR1 ENHRY, CDR2 SYGVKD. After removal of 0 bases from V and 0 bases from J, the junction contained 1 base not matched to a gene. The CDR3 DNA reads TGTGCCATCAGTGAGTCTAGCGGGATCTCCTACGAGCAGTACTTC. It codes for CAISESSGISYEQYF.